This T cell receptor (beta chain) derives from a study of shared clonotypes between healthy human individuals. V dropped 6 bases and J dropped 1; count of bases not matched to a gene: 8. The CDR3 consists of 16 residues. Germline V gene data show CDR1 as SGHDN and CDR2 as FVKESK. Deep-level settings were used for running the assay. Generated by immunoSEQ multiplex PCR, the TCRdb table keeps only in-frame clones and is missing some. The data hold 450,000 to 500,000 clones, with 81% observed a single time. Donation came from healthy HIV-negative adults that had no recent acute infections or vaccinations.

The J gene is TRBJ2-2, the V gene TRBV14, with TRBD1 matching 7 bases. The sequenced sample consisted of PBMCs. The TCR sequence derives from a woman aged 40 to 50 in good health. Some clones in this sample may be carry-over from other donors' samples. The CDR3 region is CASRGTASLNTGELFF. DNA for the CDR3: TGTGCCAGCAGGGGGACAGCCTCACTGAACACCGGGGAGCTGTTTTTT. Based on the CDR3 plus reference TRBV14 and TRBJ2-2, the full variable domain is EAGVTQFPSHSVIEKGQTVTLRCDPISGHDNLYWYRRVMGKEIKFLLHFVKESKQDESGMPNNRFLAERTGGTYSTLKVQPAELEDSGVYFCASRGTASLNTGELFFGEGSRLTVL.